The next 12 T cell receptor beta chains were all read from a single sample in a study of blood T cell repertoires in COVID-19 (dated by TCRdb to about 2020). Library method: the immunoSEQ multiplex PCR assay. TCRdb re-hosts the immuneACCESS table, in-frame sequences only. Its copies lack some clones; in the studies checked, an unresolved V gene accounts for under half of them, and the cause for the rest is not known. The sample table holds approximately 250,000 clones, of which roughly 82% were seen once. Clones ranked in the top ten supply about 2% of the sample. The material sequenced was peripheral blood. These receptors were obtained from a man aged 35 to 55 who had recovered from COVID-19.

The chain combines TRBV6-2 or TRBV6-3 with TRBJ2-2, with D possibly being TRBD2 (6 bases). Trimming removed 4 bases from V and 2 bases from J, with 11 bases in between. Germline V CDR1 and CDR2: MNHEY, SVGEGT. There are 15 residues in the CDR3. The CDR3 DNA is TGTGCCAGCAGTTCTGGGGGGACTAACACCGGGGAGCTGTTTTTT. This encodes CASSSGGTNTGELFF.

The chain couples TRBV7-2 to TRBJ2-7, with D hard to call. V dropped 5 bases and J dropped 3 bases, with 8 bases sitting between them. Germline V gives CDR1 SGHTA, CDR2 FQGNSA. CDR3 size: 12 residues. CDR3 DNA sequence: TGTGCCAGCAGCACAATCAGCTACGAGCAGTACTTC. Protein: CASSTISYEQYF.

The chain combines TRBV19 with TRBJ2-5, with 9 bases fitting TRBD1. The CDR3 sequence is 16 residues long. V shed 5 bases and J 9 bases; nucleotides not matched to a gene: 16. Germline assignment: CDR1 LNHDA and CDR2 SQIVND (reference sequence). CDR3 in DNA: TGTGCCAGTAGTCTAAGGACAGGGGCCTACTTACGGGCCCAGTACTTC. This gives the protein CASSLRTGAYLRAQYF.

The chain is built from TRBV6-5 and TRBJ2-7, with D perhaps TRBD1 (6 bases). V lost 2 bases and J lost 3, with 11 bases in between. Germline V gives CDR1 MNHEY, CDR2 SVGAGI. This CDR3 has 14 residues. CDR3 DNA sequence: TGTGCCAGCAGTTACCAAGGACAGTACTACGAGCAGTACTTC. It is translated as CASSYQGQYYEQYF.

Note on this clone: This sample includes further DNA sequences coding for the same CDR3. The CDR3 nucleotides are TGTGCCAGCAGCCCCCTGAGGAACACTGAAGCTTTCTTT. The encoded protein is CASSPLRNTEAFF. V is TRBV3-1 (or the pseudogene TRBV3-2) and J is TRBJ1-1; no definite D call. The germline gives CDR1 LGHDT, CDR2 YNNKEL (reference sequence). The CDR3 length is 13 residues. V lost 4 bases and J lost 1, with 7 bases in between.

A few counts support this clone. The CDR3 sequence is CASTNGYTF. In nucleotides, the CDR3 is TGTGCCAGCACTAATGGCTACACCTTC. The chain is built from TRBV12-3 or TRBV12-4 and TRBJ1-2; D is uncertain. This CDR3 has 9 residues. Trimming stripped 7 bases from V and 6 bases from J, with 3 bases between.

The chain is built from TRBV6-2 or TRBV6-3 and TRBJ1-5, with D unresolved. V was clipped by 7 bases and J by 6 bases, with 19 bases between them. This CDR3 region has 15 residues. CDR1 is MNHEY and CDR2 is SVGEGT in the germline V gene. This CDR3 reads CASTPVKGGIQPQHF. The CDR3 nucleotides read TGTGCCAGCACCCCCGTTAAGGGAGGTATTCAGCCCCAGCATTTT.

The rearrangement joins TRBV5-4 to TRBJ2-7, with 7 bases identical to TRBD1. Germline V gene data show CDR1 as SGHNT and CDR2 as YYREEE (reference sequence). V dropped 0 bases and J dropped 8; count of bases not matched to a gene: 8. The CDR3 is 14 amino acids. The CDR3 sequence: CASSLGTGLSQQYF. CDR3 DNA: TGTGCCAGCAGCTTGGGGACAGGTCTCTCCCAGCAGTACTTC.

The chain couples TRBV14 to TRBJ2-2; D is unresolved. From germline, CDR1 is SGHDN and CDR2 FVKESK. Trimming stripped 4 bases from V and 3 bases from J, with 6 bases between. The CDR3 is 13 residues long. The CDR3 DNA follows: TGTGCCAGCAGCCCTTCGGACACCGGGGAGCTGTTTTTT. Translated, it gives CASSPSDTGELFF.

The chain uses TRBV27 and TRBJ1-6, with 7 positions matching TRBD1. The V gene end was trimmed by 5 bases and the J gene end by 10 bases; junction bases not matched to a gene: 14. Germline CDR1 is MNHEY and CDR2 is SMNVEV (reference sequence). The CDR3 totals 16 residues. CDR3 coding DNA: TGTGCCAGCAGTCCAGCCCGCCAGGGGGGTTGGTCACCCCTCCACTTT. Its translation: CASSPARQGGWSPLHF.

The chain is built from TRBV29-1 and TRBJ1-1, with 8 bases matching TRBD1. This CDR3 comprises 10 residues. V lost 5 bases and J lost 8; bases outside the gene matches: 1. Germline V lookup: CDR1 SQVTM, CDR2 ANQGSEA. The CDR3 loop reads CSVRDREAFF. CDR3 in DNA: TGCAGCGTTCGGGACAGGGAAGCTTTCTTT.

The chain has TRBV6-2 or TRBV6-3 and TRBJ2-5; 10 bases are a match to TRBD2. Unmatched junction bases numbered 6, after V lost 0 bases and J lost 2 bases. Germline V gene data show CDR1 as MNHEY and CDR2 as SVGEGT. The CDR3 loop spans 17 amino acids. CDR3: CASSYSWLAGEQETQYF. The CDR3, as DNA: TGTGCCAGCAGTTACTCCTGGCTAGCGGGAGAACAAGAGACCCAGTACTTC.